A selection of T cell receptor beta chains follows, all from one sample in a study of T cells in Graves' hyperthyroidism and ophthalmopathy. In TCRdb, the multiplex PCR reads were re-called with MiXCR into one record per CDR3 protein. The table records about 410,000 distinct CDR3 sequences, about 14% of them present only once. Sequenced sample: blood. The source is a man younger than 35 with Graves' ophthalmopathy. Each CDR3 is given with its conserved first and last residue. Fields, in order: V gene, J gene, D gene, clone size, CDR3 protein, CDR3 DNA. D genes are given only for firm matches. A row's size may be missing; if present it is once, few, many or a size class.

v_gene: TRBV20-1; j_gene: TRBJ1-5; d_gene: TRBD1; abundance: many; CDR3aa: CSARGNTGDQPQHF; CDR3nt: TGCAGTGCTAGAGGAAATACAGGGGATCAGCCCCAGCATTTT
v_gene: TRBV6-1; j_gene: TRBJ2-5; d_gene: TRBD2; abundance: many; CDR3aa: CASRPGGGEYQETQYF; CDR3nt: TGTGCCAGCAGGCCGGGAGGAGGGGAGTACCAAGAGACCCAGTACTTC
v_gene: TRBV4-1; j_gene: TRBJ2-7; d_gene: NA; abundance: many; CDR3aa: CASSLHSDVYEQYF; CDR3nt: TGCGCCAGCAGCCTTCATTCGGACGTTTACGAGCAGTACTTC
v_gene: TRBV2; j_gene: TRBJ1-1; d_gene: NA; abundance: many; CDR3aa: CAMGEIGTEAFF; CDR3nt: TGTGCCATGGGGGAAATCGGCACTGAAGCTTTCTTT
v_gene: TRBV30; j_gene: TRBJ1-4; d_gene: TRBD1; abundance: many; CDR3aa: CAWSAGTGGEKLFF; CDR3nt: TGTGCCTGGAGTGCCGGGACAGGGGGAGAAAAACTGTTTTTT
v_gene: TRBV5-1; j_gene: TRBJ2-1; d_gene: TRBD2; abundance: NA; CDR3aa: CASSQVVAGGPYNEQFF; CDR3nt: TGTGCCAGCAGCCAAGTCGTGGCGGGGGGGCCCTACAATGAGCAGTTCTTC
v_gene: TRBV19; j_gene: TRBJ2-3; d_gene: TRBD1; abundance: many; CDR3aa: CASSIDSRKPYRGSSTDTQYF; CDR3nt: TGTGCCAGTAGTATAGATTCCCGAAAACCGTACAGGGGATCTAGCACAGATACGCAGTATTTT
v_gene: TRBV20-1; j_gene: TRBJ1-2; d_gene: NA; abundance: NA; CDR3aa: CSARVPGAANYGYTF; CDR3nt: TGCAGTGCTAGAGTTCCGGGGGCGGCTAACTATGGCTACACCTTC
v_gene: TRBV30; j_gene: TRBJ1-2; d_gene: NA; abundance: many; CDR3aa: CAWSRGVGEVGYTF; CDR3nt: TGTGCCTGGAGCCGGGGGGTAGGGGAAGTCGGCTACACCTTC
v_gene: TRBV7-2; j_gene: TRBJ2-2; d_gene: NA; abundance: many; CDR3aa: CASSLSPQVRTGELFF; CDR3nt: TGTGCCAGCAGCTTAAGCCCACAAGTACGCACCGGGGAGCTGTTTTTT
v_gene: TRBV25-1; j_gene: TRBJ2-3; d_gene: NA; abundance: many; CDR3aa: CASSDVGATDTQYF; CDR3nt: TGTGCCAGCAGTGACGTGGGAGCGACAGATACGCAGTATTTT